The clone carrying this TCR beta chain was seen a handful of times. Its antigen is unidentified. This specimen comes from a study of PD-L1 blockade in urothelial cancer. Whole-study results and caveats: Below-median pretreatment blood TCR clonality was a predictor of better survival.

Some clones are missing from TCRdb's copy, which holds only in-frame ones; the method was immunoSEQ multiplex PCR. The sample shows 71,000 or so clones, roughly 91% of them seen only once. The CDR3 consists of 14 residues. CDR1 SQVTM and CDR2 ANQGSEA come from the germline V gene. The V and J ends lost 4 bases and 11 bases, in that order; junction bases with no gene match: 14. The material sequenced was PBMCs, taken around atezolizumab (anti-PD-L1) treatment. The sequence derives from a man aged 55 to 70 with urothelial cancer. The J gene is TRBJ1-5, the V gene TRBV29-1; 7 bases fit TRBD1. As DNA, the CDR3 is TGCAGCGTTGTATGGAATCACCAGGACAGGACCCAGCATTTT. Protein sequence: CSVVWNHQDRTQHF.